This T cell receptor (beta chain) stems from a study of blood T cell repertoires in COVID-19. Study background: Samples came from the United States, Italy and Spain, spanning acute and convalescent COVID-19.

Original handling: Reference gene primer amplification gave estimated nucleated cell counts. Profiling relied on immunoSEQ multiplex PCR, and the TCRdb table lists in-frame clones only, not all of them. Clonal size and the V and J genes are those of that table, whereas D and trimming came from the DNA. The sample carries under 250,000 clones, 65% to 90% recorded once. The sequence was collected from a woman aged 45 to 65 with acute COVID-19. Input material: PBMCs or T cells enriched from blood (not recorded which).

CDR3 loop: CASSREQGYGYTF. CDR3 sequence (DNA): TGTGCCAGCAGCCGGGAGCAGGGTTATGGCTACACCTTC. The J gene is TRBJ1-2, the V gene TRBV6-5; perhaps TRBD1 as D (5 bases). Germline V CDR1 and CDR2: MNHEY, SVGAGI. The CDR3 contains 13 residues. Trimming stripped 6 bases from V and 5 bases from J, with 13 bases between.